The sequence of this T cell receptor (beta chain) was determined in a study of CD8 T cells in ankylosing spondylitis. Study results and caveats: Earlier reports found some motif variants in synovial fluid and blood in reactive arthritis. Within peripheral blood, clones linked to disease were CD8+ and relatively rare. For ankylosing spondylitis blood, a TCR beta motif of about eight highly homologous variants appeared characteristic. According to the report, clones linked to the disease were significantly enriched in matched synovial fluid samples taken from ankylosing spondylitis patients.

In its sample, this clonotype was seen many times. Antigen unknown. It was by quantitative 5'-RACE with molecular barcodes that TCR beta libraries were made. Via MiXCR, TCRdb re-called the 5' RACE reads, giving one row per CDR3 protein. Seen here are about 440,000 distinct CDR3 sequences, roughly 17% observed once, and the top ten hold just over 1%. There are 15 residues in the CDR3. V was shortened by 5 bases and J by 0 bases, with 12 bases between the two germline ends. The chain links TRBV12-3 or TRBV12-4 to TRBJ2-3; no reliable D call. This TCR was recovered from a male donor with ankylosing spondylitis. Sequencing input: blood, either unsorted or a sorted T cell fraction (not recorded which). CDR3 region: CASSPDGTSTDTQYF. The CDR3 DNA follows: TGTGCCAGCAGTCCGGACGGTACGAGCACAGATACGCAGTATTTT.